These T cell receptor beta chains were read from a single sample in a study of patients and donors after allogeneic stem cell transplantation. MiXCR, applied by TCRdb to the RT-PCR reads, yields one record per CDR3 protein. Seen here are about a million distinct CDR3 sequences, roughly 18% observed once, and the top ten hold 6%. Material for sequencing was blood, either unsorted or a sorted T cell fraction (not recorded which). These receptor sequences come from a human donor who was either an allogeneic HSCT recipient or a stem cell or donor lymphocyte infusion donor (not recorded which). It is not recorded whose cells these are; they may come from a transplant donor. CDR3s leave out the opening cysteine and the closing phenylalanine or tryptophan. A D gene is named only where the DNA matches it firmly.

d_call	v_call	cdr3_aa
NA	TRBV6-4	ASRAPRGATNEKLF
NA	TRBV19	ASSIPGRTYEQY
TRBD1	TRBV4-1	ASSRLRTGEQY
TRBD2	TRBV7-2	ASSFQPGGEQY
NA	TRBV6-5	ASSYPGNTEAF
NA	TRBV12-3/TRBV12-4	ASSRGDYGYT
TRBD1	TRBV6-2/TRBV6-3	ASSYDRERNSPLH
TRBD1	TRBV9	ASSPGQGALSPLH
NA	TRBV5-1	ASSSTGKSYNEQF
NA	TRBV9	ASSVNPNSYEQY
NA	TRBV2	ASIDSPLH
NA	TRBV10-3	ASKGAGASYEQY
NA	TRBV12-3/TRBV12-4	ASSLSPNFYEQY
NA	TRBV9	ASSVGTTQNTEAF
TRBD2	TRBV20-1	SAIHTGLAALANTGELF
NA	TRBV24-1	ATSDRGGGNSNQPQH
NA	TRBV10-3	ATRPSRGNEQF
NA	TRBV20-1	SARPDSRVDGYT
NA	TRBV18	ASSLEANMNTEAF
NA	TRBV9	ASSVDEPGANVLT
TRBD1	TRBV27	ASSFQGGGGYT
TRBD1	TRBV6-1	ASRPRTGFGTDTQY
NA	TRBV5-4	VSGSSYNEQF
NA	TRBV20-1	SARDPATSYEQY
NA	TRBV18	ASSPKATTDTQY
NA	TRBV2	ASSPWTRPRDDGYT
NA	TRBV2	ASTLGQPPNTEAF
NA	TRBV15	ATAWAGEKLF
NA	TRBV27	ASSLSELGEQY
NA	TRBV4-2	ASSQVPTAGFNTVF
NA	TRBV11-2	ASSQSSGGQGWEVSEAF
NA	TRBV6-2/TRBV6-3	ASSELLGFPAKNIQY
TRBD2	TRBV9	ASSLGGGAFNEQF
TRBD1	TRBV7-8	ASSLGTVAEGLNTEAF
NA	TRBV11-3	ASSLSDGAGNTIY
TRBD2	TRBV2	ASSEGREGTQY
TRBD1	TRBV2	ASSAYGQGNYEQY
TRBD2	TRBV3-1	ASSPGTSGRAAY
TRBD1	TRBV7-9	ASSLRTGASGNTIY
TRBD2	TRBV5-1	ASLAGGGDTQY
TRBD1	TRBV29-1	SVGEGGRGNTIY
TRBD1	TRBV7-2	ASSFGQVSTDTQY
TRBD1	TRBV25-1	ASSERRTGGVAF
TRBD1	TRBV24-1	ATSDLRTGGGETQY
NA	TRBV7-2	ASSLTTGPYNSPLH